This T cell receptor (beta chain) came from a study of cytomegalovirus exposure and HLA in healthy donors. The PCR made use of 60 Vbeta and 13 Jbeta primers. Profiling relied on immunoSEQ multiplex PCR, and the TCRdb table lists in-frame clones only, not all of them. The sample carries approximately 130,000 clones, around 70% recorded once. The germline gives CDR1 SGDLS, CDR2 YYNGEE. This CDR3 has 15 amino acids. V lost 6 bases, J lost 0 bases, and 5 bases stayed unmatched. This clonotype originated in a young man in good health and CMV-seronegative. J is TRBJ2-1 and V is TRBV9; 8 positions agree with TRBD2. The sample consisted of PBMCs. CDR3 loop: CASTIAGSSYNEQFF. The DNA for the CDR3 is TGTGCCAGCACAATAGCGGGGAGCTCCTACAATGAGCAGTTCTTC.